Reported below is one T cell receptor (beta chain). Its specificity is unknown. Blood sampling took place at baseline, cycle 4 day 1, and cycle 7 day 1. The sample originates from a study of OX40 agonist ivuxolimab in advanced cancers. Overall study results and limits: Researchers did not establish what antigens the expanded peripheral T cells target. Fewer expanded clones were found on average in CD4+ than in CD8+ T cells. Nonresponders included some who also had low normalized T-cell clonal expansion.

Germline CDR1 and CDR2: SQVTM and ANQGSEA. There are 14 residues in the CDR3. Trimming took 3 bases from V and 4 from J; bases not matched to a gene: 5. Sequenced by immunoSEQ multiplex PCR; TCRdb stores in-frame clones only, minus some. Among more than 45,000 clones listed, around 77% were seen once. The chain recombines TRBV29-1 with TRBJ1-4, with 7 bases fitting TRBD1. The sequence came from an adult with an advanced solid tumor such as melanoma, head and neck, liver or kidney cancer. This specimen was CD4+ or CD8+ T cells sorted from blood, taken in a trial of the OX40 agonist ivuxolimab. The CDR3 region has the DNA TGCAGCGTTGACCCGACAGGGTTTAATGAAAAACTGTTTTTT. This translates into CSVDPTGFNEKLFF.